This TCR beta chain appears in the sequencing data of a study of response to subunit inactivated influenza vaccine. General observations from the study: The authors suggested that few new T cells are recruited per seasonal influenza vaccination.

A remark on this clonotype: What it binds is not known. Just one base apart from a much larger clone, this may be a read error.

TCRdb reprocessed the RT-PCR reads via MiXCR and lists one record per CDR3 protein. The repertoire holds around 530,000 distinct CDR3 sequences, with about 15% as singletons. From germline, CDR1 is LGHNA and CDR2 YSLEER. The CDR3 length is 15 residues. This clonotype was obtained from a man in his fifties or sixties who received an inactivated influenza vaccine. Here the sequenced sample was CD4+ T cells sorted from PBMCs, taken around 25 months after vaccination. This rearrangement joins TRBV4-3 to TRBJ2-2; the D is unclear. CDR3: CAGSQDVGSTGELFF. The CDR3, as DNA: TGCGCCGGCAGCCAGGACGTGGGGTCTACCGGGGAGCTGTTTTTT.